Following are 9 T cell receptor beta chains from one sample sequenced in a study of cytomegalovirus exposure and HLA in healthy donors. PCR primers comprised 60 Vbeta and 13 Jbeta primers. Using immunoSEQ multiplex PCR, the repertoire was profiled, and TCRdb retains in-frame clones only, with some absent. The sample includes 140,000 to 150,000 clones, about 71% of them seen just once. The specimen sequenced was PBMCs. The origin of the receptors is a woman aged 55-75 years in good health and CMV-seropositive.

The chain carries TRBV28 and TRBJ1-1; unclear D gene. In germline, CDR1 is MDHEN, CDR2 SYDVKM. Trimming took 6 bases from V and 4 from J, leaving 9 bases between them. The length of the CDR3 is 12 residues. The CDR3 region has the DNA TGTGCCAGCAGGCCGGGGTTCACTGAAGCTTTCTTT. Its protein product is CASRPGFTEAFF.

Here the CDR3 DNA reads TGTGCCAGCAGCTCTCGATTCCGGGACAGTTACGAGCAGTACTTC. Encoded protein: CASSSRFRDSYEQYF. The V call is TRBV7-9, the J call TRBJ2-7; 7 nucleotides line up with TRBD1. CDR3 length equals 15 residues. Per the germline V gene, CDR1 is SEHNR and CDR2 is FQNEAQ (reference sequence). V gave up 4 bases and J gave up 4 bases; unmatched junction bases: 10.

The chain joins TRBV6-4 to TRBJ2-1; TRBD2 aligns across 8 bases. V gave up 4 bases and J gave up 9 bases; unmatched junction bases: 8. There are 14 residues in the CDR3. Germline loops: CDR1 MRHNA, CDR2 SNTAGT. The CDR3 region is CASSASGTRSEQFF. In DNA, the CDR3 is TGTGCCAGCAGTGCCTCTGGGACTAGGAGTGAGCAGTTCTTC.

A few counts support this clone. This chain joins TRBV4-2 and TRBJ2-7; no firm D call. This CDR3 region has 15 residues. Trimming removed 1 base from V and 3 bases from J, with 13 bases in between. CDR1 and CDR2 (germline): LGHNA, YNFKEQ. The CDR3 region is CASSQVASPSYEQYF. As DNA, the CDR3 is TGTGCCAGCAGCCAAGTTGCTAGTCCCAGCTACGAGCAGTACTTC.

The chain combines TRBV30 with TRBJ1-1; D might be TRBD1 (5 bases). The length of the CDR3 is 13 residues. Germline CDR1 and CDR2: GTSNPN and SVGIG (reference sequence). Trimming removed 4 bases from V and 5 bases from J, with 14 bases in between. This CDR3 reads CAWIWGRATEAFF. In DNA form, the CDR3 reads TGTGCCTGGATATGGGGCAGAGCAACTGAAGCTTTCTTT.

The chain couples TRBV5-4 to TRBJ1-4, with D possibly matching TRBD1 (6 bases). V was clipped by 2 bases and J by 4 bases, with 9 bases between them. The CDR3 totals 14 residues. The germline gives CDR1 SGHNT, CDR2 YYREEE (reference sequence). CDR3 loop: CASSLQGLNEKLFF. The CDR3, as DNA: TGTGCCAGCAGCTTACAGGGCCTTAATGAAAAACTGTTTTTT. Variable domain in full (rest from reference TRBV5-4 and TRBJ1-4): ETGVTQSPTHLIKTRGQQVTLRCSSQSGHNTVSWYQQALGQGPQFIFQYYREEENGRGNFPPRFSGLQFPNYSSELNVNALELDDSALYLCASSLQGLNEKLFFGSGTQLSVL.

The rearrangement joins TRBV13 to TRBJ2-7; 9 bases are a match to TRBD1. The CDR3 runs to 14 residues. V trimming: 5 bases; J trimming: 6 bases; junction bases outside the gene matches: 8. From germline, CDR1 is PRHDT and CDR2 FYEKMQ (reference sequence). CDR3 residues: CASSPRQGVFEQYF. CDR3 coding DNA: TGTGCCAGCAGCCCCCGACAGGGGGTCTTCGAGCAGTACTTC.

V usage is TRBV2 and J usage is TRBJ1-1; a possible D gene is TRBD1 (6 bases). The CDR3 is 14 amino acids. V was pared by 6 bases and J by 7 bases, with 18 bases between. Per the germline V gene, CDR1 is SNHLY and CDR2 is FYNNEI. The CDR3 DNA reads as TGTGCCAGCAGGCTTACAGGGACCGACAGTGAAGCTTTCTTT. As protein: CASRLTGTDSEAFF.

This sequence joins TRBV5-1 and TRBJ2-1; 14 bases agree with TRBD2. CDR1 and CDR2 from the germline V gene are SGHRS and YFSETQ. The CDR3 contains 15 residues. The V segment lost 4 bases and the J segment 9 bases; nucleotides outside the gene matches: 6. The CDR3 here is CASSIGTSGSSEQFF. The CDR3 DNA follows: TGCGCCAGCAGCATCGGGACTAGCGGGAGTAGTGAGCAGTTCTTC.